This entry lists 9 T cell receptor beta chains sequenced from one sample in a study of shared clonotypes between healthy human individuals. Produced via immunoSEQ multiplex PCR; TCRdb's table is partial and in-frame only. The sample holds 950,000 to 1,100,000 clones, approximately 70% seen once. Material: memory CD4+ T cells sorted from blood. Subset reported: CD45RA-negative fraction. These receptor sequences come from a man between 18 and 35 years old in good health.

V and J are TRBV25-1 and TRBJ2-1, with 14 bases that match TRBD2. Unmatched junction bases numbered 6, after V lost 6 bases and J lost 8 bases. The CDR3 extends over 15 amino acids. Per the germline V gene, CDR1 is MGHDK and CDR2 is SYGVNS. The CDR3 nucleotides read TGTGCCAGCAGCCGACTAGCGGGGGGGTTCGATGAGCAGTTCTTC. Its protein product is CASSRLAGGFDEQFF.

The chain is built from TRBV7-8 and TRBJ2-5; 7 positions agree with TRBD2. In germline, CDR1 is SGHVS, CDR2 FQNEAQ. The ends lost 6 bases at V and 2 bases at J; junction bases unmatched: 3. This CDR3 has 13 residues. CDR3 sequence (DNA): TGTGCCAGCAGTACTAGCGTGCAAGAGACCCAGTACTTC. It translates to CASSTSVQETQYF.

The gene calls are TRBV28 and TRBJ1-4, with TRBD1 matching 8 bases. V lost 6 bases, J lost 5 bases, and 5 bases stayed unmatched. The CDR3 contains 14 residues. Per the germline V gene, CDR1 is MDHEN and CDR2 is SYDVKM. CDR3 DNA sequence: TGTGCCAGCAGGGAACAGGGGGGAAATGAAAAACTGTTTTTT. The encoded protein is CASREQGGNEKLFF. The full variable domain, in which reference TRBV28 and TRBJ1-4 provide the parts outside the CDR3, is DVKVTQSSRYLVKRTGEKVFLECVQDMDHENMFWYRQDPGLGLRLIYFSYDVKMKEKGDIPEGYSVSREKKERFSLILESASTNQTSMYLCASREQGGNEKLFFGSGTQLSVL.

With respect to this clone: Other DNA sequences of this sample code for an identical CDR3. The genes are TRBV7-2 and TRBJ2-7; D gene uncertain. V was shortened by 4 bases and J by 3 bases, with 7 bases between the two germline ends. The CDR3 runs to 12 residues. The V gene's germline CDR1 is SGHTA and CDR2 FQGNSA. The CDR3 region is CASSSLSYEQYF. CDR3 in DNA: TGTGCCAGCAGCTCCCTCAGCTACGAGCAGTACTTC.

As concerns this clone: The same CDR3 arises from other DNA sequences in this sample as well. CDR3 bases: TGTGCCAGCAGCGTAGCAAATTCACCCCTCCACTTT. Residues: CASSVANSPLHF. V usage is TRBV9 and J usage is TRBJ1-6; D not certain. Germline V CDR1 and CDR2: SGDLS, YYNGEE. V lost 0 bases and J lost 7, with 2 bases in between. The CDR3 has 12 residues.

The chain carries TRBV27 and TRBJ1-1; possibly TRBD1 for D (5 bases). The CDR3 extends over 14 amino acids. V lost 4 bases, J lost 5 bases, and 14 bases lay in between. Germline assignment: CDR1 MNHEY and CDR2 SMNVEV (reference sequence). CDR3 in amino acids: CASSSPKRGTEAFF. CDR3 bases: TGTGCCAGCAGTTCCCCAAAAAGGGGAACTGAAGCTTTCTTT.

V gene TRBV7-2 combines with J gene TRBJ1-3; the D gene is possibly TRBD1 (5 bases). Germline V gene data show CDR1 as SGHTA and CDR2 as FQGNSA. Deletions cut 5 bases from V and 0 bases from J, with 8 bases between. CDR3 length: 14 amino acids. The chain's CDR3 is CASSRGLSGNTIYF. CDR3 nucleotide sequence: TGTGCCAGCAGCCGGGGACTCTCTGGAAACACCATATATTTT.

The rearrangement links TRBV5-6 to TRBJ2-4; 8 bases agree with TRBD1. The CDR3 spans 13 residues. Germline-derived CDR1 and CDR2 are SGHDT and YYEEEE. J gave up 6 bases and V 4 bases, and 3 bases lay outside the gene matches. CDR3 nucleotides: TGTGCCAGCAGCAAGGGACAGGTAAACATTCAGTACTTC. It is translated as CASSKGQVNIQYF.

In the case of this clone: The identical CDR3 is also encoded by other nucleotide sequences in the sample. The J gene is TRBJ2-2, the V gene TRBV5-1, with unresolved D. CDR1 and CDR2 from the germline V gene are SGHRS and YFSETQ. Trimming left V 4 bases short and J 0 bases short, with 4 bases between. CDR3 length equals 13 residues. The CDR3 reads CASSLTNTGELFF. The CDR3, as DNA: TGCGCCAGCAGCCTAACGAACACCGGGGAGCTGTTTTTT.